This TCR beta chain came from a study of T cells in Graves' hyperthyroidism and ophthalmopathy. Amplification of TCR beta CDR3 regions used RNA as the template. Primed by the HTBI set, a first-round RT-PCR was run on the TCR CDR3. A single record per CDR3 protein comes from TCRdb applying MiXCR to the multiplex PCR reads. Of some 580,000 distinct CDR3 sequences listed, approximately 15% are singletons. Whole-study findings and limits: For ophthalmopathy, model prediction preceded onset by a median about 6.4 months. Blood also contained most expanded thyroid clonotypes above 0.001. Ophthalmopathy and stable hyperthyroidism were told apart by a 13 V-J model.

As to this clonotype: Its antigen is currently unknown.

CDR3 size: 11 residues. The V gene lost 10 bases and the J gene lost 6 bases, with 10 bases spanning the gap. CDR1 is ENHRY and CDR2 is SYGVKD in the germline V gene. The material sequenced was blood. The sequence was collected from a woman aged 40-49 years with Graves' ophthalmopathy. The J gene is TRBJ2-1, the V gene TRBV10-3, with D unresolved. The CDR3 sequence is CATSFGNEQFF. CDR3 DNA: TGTGCCACCTCCTTCGGCAATGAGCAGTTCTTC.